This T cell receptor (beta chain) originates from a study of Graves' ophthalmopathy and Graves' hyperthyroidism. Study in general: Peripheral blood was obtained at first diagnosis, ahead of any treatment. Study observations and caveats: Among expanded thyroid clonotypes above 0.001 frequency, most also occurred in blood.

Moderately to severely active ophthalmopathy under 3 months, CAS at least 3, NOSPECS at least 4. RNA transcripts provided the template for amplifying TCR beta CDR3 regions. First-round RT-PCR with HTBI primers preceded a second-round multiplex PCR. Via MiXCR, TCRdb re-called the multiplex PCR reads, giving one row per CDR3 protein. The data show about 640,000 distinct CDR3 sequences, more than 40% seen once. Germline assignment: CDR1 SGHAT and CDR2 FQNNGV. The CDR3 has 15 amino acids. V trimming: 1 base; J trimming: 5 bases; junction bases outside the gene matches: 6. This clonotype appeared many times. Its antigen is as yet unknown.

The sequencing sample was made of peripheral blood. The chain has TRBV11-2 and TRBJ2-7; TRBD1 aligns across 9 bases. This TCR derives from an adult man with Graves' ophthalmopathy. CDR3 sequence: CASSLVSGTGNEQYF. For the CDR3, the DNA is TGTGCCAGCAGCTTAGTTAGTGGGACAGGGAACGAGCAGTACTTC. The full variable domain, its missing parts supplied by reference TRBV11-2 and TRBJ2-7, is EAGVAQSPRYKIIEKRQSVAFWCNPISGHATLYWYQQILGQGPKLLIQFQNNGVVDDSQLPKDRFSAERLKGVDSTLKIQPAKLEDSAVYLCASSLVSGTGNEQYFGPGTRLTVT.